The 27 T cell receptor beta chains given below trace back to one sample, sequenced in a study of T-cell memory formation after mild COVID-19. TCRdb re-analysed the 5' RACE reads in MiXCR, keeping a single row per CDR3 protein. Of roughly 180,000 distinct CDR3 sequences in the sample, around 10% were seen once. Specimen: PBMCs or a T cell subset sorted from them (not recorded which). The receptors stem from a young man who had mild COVID-19 (a few samples of this study predate the infection). Cell type and time point are not known.

The rearrangement uses TRBV6-1 and TRBJ1-5; D call uncertain. The CDR3 contains 13 residues. From germline, CDR1 is MNHNS and CDR2 SASEGT. With 10 bases removed from V and 6 bases from J, the gap between germline ends came to 16 bases. The CDR3 region is CATGDWGGQPQHF. For the CDR3, the DNA is TGTGCCACCGGTGACTGGGGAGGTCAGCCCCAGCATTTT.

This chain connects TRBV11-2 to TRBJ2-1; the D gene could be TRBD1 or TRBD2 (5 bases each). The germline CDR1 and CDR2 sequences are SGHAT and FQNNGV. The CDR3 covers 15 residues. Trimming removed 5 bases at V and 2 bases at J, with 13 bases between. The CDR3 is CASSDYGGTYNEQFF. CDR3 in DNA: TGTGCCAGCAGCGACTATGGGGGTACCTACAATGAGCAGTTCTTC.

This clonotype was seen a handful of times. V gene TRBV7-2 combines with J gene TRBJ1-3, with 9 nucleotides matching TRBD1. Losses at the gene ends were 5 bases for V and 4 bases for J; bases not matched to a gene: 9. CDR1 SGHTA and CDR2 FQGNSA come from the germline V gene. The CDR3 runs to 16 residues. The CDR3 region has the DNA TGTGCCAGCAGCCAATCTCCGGGACAGGGAGGAAACACCATATATTTT. It specifies CASSQSPGQGGNTIYF.

In this sample, this clonotype turned up a few times. The chain employs TRBV11-2 and TRBJ2-7; 7 bases fit TRBD1. Trimming cost V 1 base and J 6 bases; bases outside gene matches: 9. CDR1 is SGHAT, CDR2 FQNNGV, per germline. The CDR3 has 15 amino acids. In nucleotides, the CDR3 is TGTGCCAGCAGCTTAGCAGCACAGGGGATGAGCGAGCAGTACTTC. It translates to CASSLAAQGMSEQYF. The variable domain in full, completed from reference TRBV11-2 and TRBJ2-7, reads EAGVAQSPRYKIIEKRQSVAFWCNPISGHATLYWYQQILGQGPKLLIQFQNNGVVDDSQLPKDRFSAERLKGVDSTLKIQPAKLEDSAVYLCASSLAAQGMSEQYFGPGTRLTVT.

This clonotype was counted only a few times. This sequence joins TRBV6-1 and TRBJ2-3; 11 nucleotides agree with TRBD2. The CDR3 consists of 17 residues. Germline assignment: CDR1 MNHNS and CDR2 SASEGT. J gave up 5 bases and V 4 bases, and 11 bases lay outside the gene matches. CDR3 region: CASSGRLTSGELDTQYF. DNA of the CDR3: TGTGCCAGCAGTGGCCGTTTGACTAGCGGGGAATTAGATACGCAGTATTTT.

The gene calls are TRBV7-2 and TRBJ2-2, with unresolved D. The CDR3 is made up of 14 amino acids. Germline CDR1 SGHTA, CDR2 FQGNSA. Deletions cut 5 bases from V and 6 bases from J, with 13 bases between. This CDR3 is CASSPQSGPGELFF. The CDR3 DNA is TGTGCCAGCAGCCCGCAAAGTGGTCCCGGGGAGCTGTTTTTT.

The chain couples TRBV7-2 to TRBJ1-1; 10 bases line up with TRBD1. Trimming at V came to 5 bases and at J to 0 bases, leaving 6 bases not matched to a gene. The germline V gene encodes CDR1 SGHTA and CDR2 FQGNSA. The CDR3 consists of 16 residues. The CDR3 bases are TGTGCCAGCAGCCCCCGGGACAGGGGTTTGAACACTGAAGCTTTCTTT. It translates to CASSPRDRGLNTEAFF.

J is TRBJ2-7 and V is TRBV12-3 or TRBV12-4; tentative D call: TRBD1 (5 bases). The length of the CDR3 is 17 residues. Trimming shortened V by 2 bases and J by 1 base, and 18 bases separated the two germline ends. The CDR3, as DNA: TGTGCCAGCAGTTTAAGGGCAGGGCCTGAATCTTCCTACGAGCAGTACTTC. Residues: CASSLRAGPESSYEQYF.

The chain couples TRBV6-5 to TRBJ2-1, with D possibly being TRBD2 (5 bases). CDR3 length: 13 amino acids. Per germline, CDR1 MNHEY and CDR2 SVGAGI. Between the trimmed V and J ends, which lost 6 bases and 7 bases, there was a span of 13 bases. The CDR3 loop reads CASRRASRNEQFF. The CDR3 DNA sequence: TGTGCCAGCAGGAGGGCTTCTCGTAATGAGCAGTTCTTC.

The CDR3 spells CSARDPQGRATDTQYF. The CDR3 DNA follows: TGCAGTGCTAGAGACCCACAGGGCAGGGCCACAGATACGCAGTATTTT. The chain combines TRBV20-1 with TRBJ2-3; the D gene is possibly TRBD1 (6 bases). The length of the CDR3 is 16 residues. V was pared by 0 bases and J by 2 bases, with 15 bases between. Per germline, CDR1 DFQATT and CDR2 SNEGSKA (reference sequence).

This clonotype was observed a few times. The J gene is TRBJ2-7, the V gene TRBV4-3; a possible D gene is TRBD2 (5 bases). V lost 2 bases, J lost 7 bases, and 12 bases lay in between. This CDR3 comprises 13 residues. Germline V gives CDR1 LGHNA, CDR2 YSLEER. CDR3 region: CASSQIAGGEQYV. CDR3 nucleotide sequence: TGCGCCAGCAGCCAAATTGCGGGCGGAGAGCAGTACGTC.

This clonotype was counted only a few times. This sequence joins TRBV15 and TRBJ2-7; no firm D call. This CDR3 comprises 14 residues. Germline V gene sequence: CDR1 LNHNV, CDR2 YYDKDF (reference sequence). Trimming stripped 7 bases from V and 2 bases from J, with 15 bases between. The CDR3 sequence is CATKQDQATYEQYF. The CDR3 region has the DNA TGTGCCACCAAGCAGGACCAGGCCACCTACGAGCAGTACTTC.

Here the CDR3 reads CASSQDLRDNQPQHF. DNA for the CDR3: TGCGCCAGCAGCCAAGATCTGCGGGATAATCAGCCCCAGCATTTT. The J gene is TRBJ1-5, the V gene TRBV4-3; D ambiguous. The length of the CDR3 is 15 residues. Germline V CDR1 and CDR2: LGHNA, YSLEER. V dropped 0 bases and J dropped 4 bases, with 10 bases sitting between them.

This clonotype was seen only a few times. The rearrangement uses TRBV4-2 and TRBJ1-3, with TRBD1 identical over 7 bases. The CDR3 runs to 15 residues. Germline CDR1 reads LGHNA; CDR2 reads YNFKEQ. V gave up 4 bases and J gave up 8 bases; unmatched junction bases: 11. CDR3 in amino acids: CASSRSGQREDTIYF. CDR3 nucleotide sequence: TGTGCCAGCAGCCGGTCGGGACAGCGCGAAGACACCATATATTTT.

In its sample, this clonotype was seen a few times. The rearrangement links TRBV7-2 to TRBJ2-3; TRBD1 is a possible D gene (5 bases). Germline lookup yields CDR1 SGHTA and CDR2 FQGNSA. Trimming took 5 bases from V and 0 from J, leaving 12 bases between them. CDR3 length: 15 amino acids. CDR3 in DNA: TGTGCCAGCAGCCTCCAAGGGGCTAGCACAGATACGCAGTATTTT. Amino acids: CASSLQGASTDTQYF.

The chain joins TRBV7-9 to TRBJ1-1, with D tentatively TRBD1 (5 bases). The germline CDR1 and CDR2 sequences are SEHNR and FQNEAQ (reference sequence). This CDR3 spans 16 amino acids. The V and J ends lost 1 base and 6 bases respectively, with 18 bases between them. This CDR3 is CASSLVVGSGDSEAFF. DNA for the CDR3: TGTGCCAGCAGCTTAGTAGTCGGCAGTGGGGACTCTGAAGCTTTCTTT.

J is TRBJ1-5 and V is TRBV29-1; possibly TRBD1 for D (5 bases). The CDR3 is 13 amino acids. CDR1 is SQVTM and CDR2 is ANQGSEA in the germline V gene. The V end lost 8 bases, the J end lost 0 bases, and 11 bases lay between the germline ends. The CDR3 sequence is CSPLGGSNQPQHF. CDR3 DNA: TGCAGCCCCCTCGGGGGTAGCAATCAGCCCCAGCATTTT.

This clonotype was observed once. The rearrangement uses TRBV6-6 and TRBJ1-2; D is perhaps TRBD1 (6 bases). The CDR3 contains 17 residues. Trimming took off 0 bases at V and 1 base at J, with 15 bases between the two ends. Looked up from germline, CDR1 is MNHNY and CDR2 is SVGAGI (reference sequence). The CDR3: CASSYSHEGGLNYGYTF. The CDR3 coding sequence is TGTGCCAGCAGTTACTCGCACGAGGGGGGACTTAACTATGGCTACACCTTC.

A few counts support this clonotype. The chain combines TRBV14 with TRBJ2-3; a weak D match, TRBD2 (6 bases). The CDR3 has 16 amino acids. The V gene lost 1 base and the J gene lost 2 bases, with 13 bases spanning the gap. Germline V gene data show CDR1 as SGHDN and CDR2 as FVKESK. This CDR3 is CASSQGFLRDTDTQYF. Written as DNA, the CDR3 is TGTGCCAGCAGCCAAGGCTTTTTGCGGGACACAGATACGCAGTATTTT.

A few counts support this clonotype. The V and J genes are TRBV9 and TRBJ2-5, with 12 bases identical to TRBD1. CDR3 length: 16 residues. The germline V gene encodes CDR1 SGDLS and CDR2 YYNGEE. V lost 4 bases and J lost 4; bases outside the gene matches: 8. The chain's CDR3 is CASSIRDRGPPETQYF. CDR3 in DNA: TGTGCCAGCAGCATCCGGGACAGGGGGCCCCCAGAGACCCAGTACTTC.

At least ten counts were recorded for this clonotype. V is TRBV5-1 and J is TRBJ2-1; D ambiguous. Germline V gene lookup returns CDR1 SGHRS and CDR2 YFSETQ. V lost 0 bases and J 10 bases, leaving 8 bases between the germline ends. CDR3 length equals 12 residues. The CDR3 sequence is CASSLVMTEQFF. CDR3 in DNA: TGCGCCAGCAGCTTGGTTATGACAGAGCAGTTCTTC.

This chain uses TRBV27 with TRBJ2-3, with no clear D. The germline V gene encodes CDR1 MNHEY and CDR2 SMNVEV (reference sequence). V was trimmed by 2 bases and J by 4 bases, leaving 10 bases between them. This CDR3 comprises 14 residues. The CDR3: CASSLKYPPDTQYF. CDR3 DNA: TGTGCCAGCAGTTTAAAGTATCCCCCAGATACGCAGTATTTT.

This sequence joins TRBV7-2 and TRBJ2-1, with TRBD2 as a possible D gene (5 bases). The CDR3 spans 12 residues. The germline V gene encodes CDR1 SGHTA and CDR2 FQGNSA. V was cut by 2 bases and J by 9 bases, with 8 bases left in between. CDR3 region: CASSLSGIEQFF. The DNA of the CDR3 is TGTGCCAGCAGCTTATCGGGGATTGAGCAGTTCTTC.

V usage is TRBV29-1 and J usage is TRBJ1-5; 9 nucleotides agree with TRBD1. The CDR3 extends over 14 amino acids. V dropped 5 bases and J dropped 10; count of bases not matched to a gene: 12. Germline assignment: CDR1 SQVTM and CDR2 ANQGSEA. The chain's CDR3 is CSVMTGGIFGPQHF. For the CDR3, the DNA is TGCAGCGTTATGACAGGGGGGATTTTCGGTCCCCAGCATTTT.

This chain connects TRBV4-2 to TRBJ2-5; 8 bases agree with TRBD1. CDR3 length equals 16 residues. V was pared by 1 base and J by 3 bases, with 7 bases of the junction left unmatched. CDR1 and CDR2 from the germline V gene are LGHNA and YNFKEQ. DNA of the CDR3: TGTGCCAGCAGCCAAGGGGACCGACAGGGGAAAGAGACCCAGTACTTC. Its protein product is CASSQGDRQGKETQYF.

The V gene is TRBV7-6, the J gene TRBJ1-4, with D uncertain. The CDR3 extends over 16 amino acids. CDR1 SGHVS and CDR2 FNYEAQ come from the germline V gene. Trimming removed 1 base from V and 8 bases from J, with 17 bases in between. CDR3 nucleotide sequence: TGTGCCAGCAGCTTAGTTCTAAACTGGGGAAACGAAAAACTGTTTTTT. As protein: CASSLVLNWGNEKLFF.

This clonotype was recorded many times. The chain is built from TRBV18 and TRBJ2-7, with 10 bases aligning to TRBD1. The J segment lost 3 bases and the V segment lost 3 bases, leaving 8 bases of the junction unmatched. The CDR3 is 16 amino acids. The germline CDR1 and CDR2 sequences are KGHSH and LQKENI. CDR3 protein: CASSPPGTGALYEQYF. Written as DNA, the CDR3 is TGTGCCAGCTCACCCCCTGGGACAGGGGCCCTCTACGAGCAGTACTTC.